The clone carrying this T cell receptor beta chain was recorded a few times. Its antigen remains unidentified. MiXCR, applied by TCRdb to the 5' RACE reads, yields one record per CDR3 protein. The table records 400,000 or so distinct CDR3 sequences, approximately 19% of them present only once. The sample belongs to a study of T cells after yellow fever vaccination. Study conclusions and caveats: When the response was secondary, it was weaker but reached its peak faster, day 5 versus 15. There was a possibility that FACS-sorted repertoires contained abundant clonotypes contaminating from the bulk population.

Between the trimmed V and J ends, which lost 4 bases and 5 bases, there was a span of 14 bases. CDR3 length: 14 residues. Germline CDR1 SGHRS, CDR2 YFSETQ. The TCR sequence derives from a man younger than 30 who received the YFV17D yellow fever vaccine. Specimen: PBMCs, collected before the yellow fever booster vaccination. The chain is built from TRBV5-1 and TRBJ2-3; D may be TRBD1 (6 bases). The chain's CDR3 is CASSPTQGRDTQYF. In DNA, the CDR3 is TGCGCCAGCAGCCCTACCCAGGGGAGAGATACGCAGTATTTT.